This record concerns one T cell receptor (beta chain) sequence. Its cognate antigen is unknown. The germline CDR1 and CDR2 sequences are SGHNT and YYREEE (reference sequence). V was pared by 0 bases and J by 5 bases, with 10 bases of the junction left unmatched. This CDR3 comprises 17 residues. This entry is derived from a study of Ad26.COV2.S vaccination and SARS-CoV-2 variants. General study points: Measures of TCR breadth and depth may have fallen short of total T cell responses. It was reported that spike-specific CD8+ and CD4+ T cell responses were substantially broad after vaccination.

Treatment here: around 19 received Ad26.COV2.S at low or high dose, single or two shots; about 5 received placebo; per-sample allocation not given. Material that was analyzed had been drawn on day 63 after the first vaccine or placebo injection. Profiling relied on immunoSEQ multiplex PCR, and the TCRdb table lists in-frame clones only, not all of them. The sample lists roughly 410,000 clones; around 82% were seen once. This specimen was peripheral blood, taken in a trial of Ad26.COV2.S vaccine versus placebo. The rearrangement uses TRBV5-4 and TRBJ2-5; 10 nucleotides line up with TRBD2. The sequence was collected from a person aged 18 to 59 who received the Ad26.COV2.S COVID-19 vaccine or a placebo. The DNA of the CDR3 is TGTGCCAGCAGCTTGGGAGGCTTAGCGGGAGGAGTGGAGACCCAGTACTTC. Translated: CASSLGGLAGGVETQYF.